This T cell receptor (beta chain) was captured in a study of blood T cell repertoires in COVID-19 (TCRdb year 2020). At the level of the whole study: Collaborator samples came from the United States, Italy and Spain and covered acute and convalescent phases of COVID-19. Where available, HLA class I and class II types were taken from metadata supplied by the sample provider and were not determined by assay-based typing. Samples were obtained from the ongoing ImmuneRACE study (first 160 participants) and from 950 to 1,500 subjects provided by 6 global collaborators. The material from the prospective study consisted of cDNA or gDNA derived from T cells, B-cell-depleted T cells, or PBMCs. Deeply sampled blood TCRbeta repertoires from subjects exposed to, actively infected with, or recovered from COVID-19 were included in the dataset. The repertoires were released in a freely available public database intended as a resource for research on the immune response to SARS-CoV-2. The sample metadata nearly always contained a de-identified subject ID, COVID-19 status, age in years and sex.

In the prospective study, participants were roughly 18 to 89 years old, resided in about two dozen geographic areas of the United States, and were enrolled through a virtual design. In the prospective study, participants were assigned to cohorts based on the clinical history participants reported in a screening survey and a study questionnaire. A participant counted as exposed if, within 2 weeks of entering the study, that participant had been in contact with someone who had a PCR-confirmed or clinician-diagnosed COVID-19 case. In the prospective study, mobile phlebotomists collected whole blood, serum and a nasopharyngeal or oropharyngeal swab from each participant. Additional blood draws and questionnaires over an approximately two-month period could optionally be provided by prospective study participants. Before DNA extraction, blood samples from the prospective study were shipped at room temperature or frozen.

The full study reports these points: The amount of clinical and demographic metadata varied by source and participant and was provided uncurated.

TCRbeta CDR3 regions were amplified from genomic DNA using the immunoSEQ Assay, a bias-controlled multiplex PCR. The study's processing was this. The number of nucleated cells in each sample was estimated by amplification of reference gene primers within the assay. Sequence reads were collapsed and filtered to measure the absolute abundance of every unique TCRbeta CDR3 rearrangement. For each sample, productive Simpson clonality was calculated as the square root of Simpson's diversity index over productive rearrangements. TCRdb retrieved this table from immuneACCESS and kept in-frame rearrangements only. Not all clones are present; in checked studies, unresolved V genes account for under half, and no reason is known for the remainder. V, J and clone size reflect that table, while D and trimming were determined from the DNA. This sample holds 140,000 or so clones; under 90% were observed only once. Clones ranked in the top ten supply approximately 1.6% of the sample.

Worth noting for this clone: What this receptor recognizes is not known. Base qualities are not at hand, and no much larger clone is one base apart.

Reading from cysteine to phenylalanine, the CDR3 counts 15 amino acids. The sequence is cut down to CDR3 DNA, 45 bases in frame from base 1. The sequence joins TRBV7-5 to TRBJ1-1; the listed D gene, TRBD1, was not tested against the DNA. TRBV7-5 is a pseudogene locus. This receptor was obtained from a young woman who had been exposed to COVID-19. The specimen was PBMCs or T cells enriched from blood (not recorded which). The bases are TGTGTCAGAAGCTTAGGGGGGCATACGAACACTGAAGCTTTCTTT. Its coded protein is CVRSLGGHTNTEAFF.